The 10 T cell receptor beta chains below come from one sample, sequenced in a study of human T cells and chemical hapten exposure. Unseparated into fractions, whole blood served as the source from which total RNA was extracted. TCRdb independently ran MiXCR on the 5' RACE reads; one entry per CDR3 protein. Here the sample spans roughly 110,000 distinct CDR3 sequences, around 20% being singletons. The receptor set was obtained from a human donor in good health.

The chain joins TRBV2 to TRBJ1-5, with D maybe TRBD1 (6 bases). Trimming stripped 7 bases from V and 5 bases from J, with 12 bases between. Germline loops: CDR1 SNHLY, CDR2 FYNNEI. This CDR3 region has 13 residues. The DNA of the CDR3 is TGTGCCAGCAAGGCGACAGGTTATCAGCCCCAGCATTTT. Translation gives CASKATGYQPQHF.

This clonotype turned up a few times. V usage is TRBV20-1 and J usage is TRBJ1-6; a possible D gene is TRBD1 (5 bases). The ends were cut back, 7 bases at V and 4 bases at J, with 14 bases in the middle. The germline V gene has CDR1 DFQATT and CDR2 SNEGSKA (reference sequence). CDR3 length equals 14 residues. CDR3 sequence: CSGPYGGYNSPLHF. The DNA for the CDR3 is TGCAGTGGGCCCTACGGGGGTTATAATTCACCCCTCCACTTT.

This clonotype has just a few counts. The chain's CDR3 is CASSETGLAGVGSYNEQFF. CDR3 DNA: TGTGCCAGCAGTGAAACGGGACTAGCGGGAGTTGGGTCCTACAATGAGCAGTTCTTC. The chain has TRBV12-3 or TRBV12-4 and TRBJ2-1, with TRBD2 identical over 14 bases. The V and J ends lost 5 bases and 1 base, in that order; junction bases with no gene match: 10. The CDR3 runs to 19 residues.

The genes are TRBV10-1 and TRBJ1-1; no clear D gene. The germline gives CDR1 WNHNN, CDR2 SYGVQD (reference sequence). The length of the CDR3 is 13 residues. V was trimmed by 5 bases and J by 1 base, leaving 8 bases between them. The CDR3 DNA reads as TGCGCCAGCAGTTTTTCGGGGAACACTGAAGCTTTCTTT. It translates to CASSFSGNTEAFF.

Here the CDR3 reads CAGSGRDTGELFF. DNA for the CDR3: TGTGCCGGATCAGGGAGGGACACCGGGGAGCTGTTTTTT. The genes are TRBV5-4 and TRBJ2-2; TRBD2 matches at 7 bases. CDR1 and CDR2 (germline): SGHNT, YYREEE (reference sequence). V lost 10 bases, J lost 3 bases, and 6 bases stayed unmatched. The CDR3 totals 13 residues.

This chain links TRBV4-1 with TRBJ1-1; D ambiguous. The CDR3 has 15 residues. Trimming removed 3 bases from V and 2 bases from J, with 13 bases in between. The germline gives CDR1 MGHRA, CDR2 YSYEKL. CDR3 protein: CASSQWSAGNTEAFF. DNA for the CDR3: TGCGCCAGCAGCCAGTGGTCGGCAGGAAACACTGAAGCTTTCTTT.

The chain is built from TRBV14 and TRBJ2-1; D perhaps matches TRBD1 (5 bases). The CDR3 spans 16 residues. Germline V gene data show CDR1 as SGHDN and CDR2 as FVKESK. Trimming shortened V by 0 bases and J by 0 bases, and 9 bases separated the two germline ends. CDR3 amino acids: CASSQDRGLSYNEQFF. The CDR3 DNA reads TGTGCCAGCAGCCAAGATAGGGGTCTCTCCTACAATGAGCAGTTCTTC.

V usage is TRBV11-2 and J usage is TRBJ2-5; the D call may be TRBD1 or TRBD2 (5 bases each). This CDR3 has 15 residues. CDR1 SGHAT and CDR2 FQNNGV come from the germline V gene. V was shortened by 5 bases and J by 4 bases, with 17 bases between the two germline ends. DNA for the CDR3: TGTGCCAGCAGCCCAAGGGGTAGCGTTCGAGAGACCCAGTACTTC. It is translated as CASSPRGSVRETQYF.

This clonotype was detected ten times or more. The chain carries TRBV25-1 and TRBJ2-5; D gene uncertain. Between the trimmed V and J ends, which lost 4 bases and 1 base, there was a span of 1 base. Germline V lookup: CDR1 MGHDK, CDR2 SYGVNS. The CDR3 length is 11 residues. This chain's CDR3 is CASSAQETQYF. DNA for the CDR3: TGTGCCAGCAGTGCCCAAGAGACCCAGTACTTC.

This clonotype was seen only a few times. Written as DNA, the CDR3 is TGTGCCAGCAGTTTGGTCAGAGAGACCCAGTACTTC. Encoded protein: CASSLVRETQYF. This sequence joins TRBV12-3 or TRBV12-4 and TRBJ2-5; the D is unclear. V lost 3 bases and J 4 bases, leaving 6 bases between the germline ends. The CDR3 contains 12 residues.